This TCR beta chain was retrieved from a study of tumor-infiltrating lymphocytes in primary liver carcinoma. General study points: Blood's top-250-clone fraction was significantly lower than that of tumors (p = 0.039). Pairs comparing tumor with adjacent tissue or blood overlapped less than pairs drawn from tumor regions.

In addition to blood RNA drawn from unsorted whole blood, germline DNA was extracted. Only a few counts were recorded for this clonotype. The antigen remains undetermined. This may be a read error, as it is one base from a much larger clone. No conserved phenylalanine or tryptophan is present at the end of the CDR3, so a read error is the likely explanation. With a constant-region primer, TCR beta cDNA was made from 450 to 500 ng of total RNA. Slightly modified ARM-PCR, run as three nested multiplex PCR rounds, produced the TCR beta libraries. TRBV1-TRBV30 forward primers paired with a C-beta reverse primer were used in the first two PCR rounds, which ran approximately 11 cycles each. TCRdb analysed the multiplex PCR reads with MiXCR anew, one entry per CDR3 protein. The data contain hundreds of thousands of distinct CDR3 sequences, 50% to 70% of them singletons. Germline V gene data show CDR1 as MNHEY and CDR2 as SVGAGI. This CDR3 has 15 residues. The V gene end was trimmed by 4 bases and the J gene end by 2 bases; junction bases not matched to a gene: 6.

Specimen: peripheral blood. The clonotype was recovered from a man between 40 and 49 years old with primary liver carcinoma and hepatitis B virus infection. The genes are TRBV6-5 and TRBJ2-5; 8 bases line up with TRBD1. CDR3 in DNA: TGTGCCAGCAGTTTCCTCGGACAGGGACAAGAGACCCAGTACTCC. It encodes CASSFLGQGQETQYS.